This T cell receptor beta chain was obtained from a study of cytomegalovirus exposure and HLA in healthy donors. The donors were part of the validation cohort of 120 subjects. That cohort was separate from the first cohort, which comprised several hundred subjects. Method: immunoSEQ multiplex PCR; TCRdb's copy keeps in-frame clones and lacks some. The sample has 150,000 to 200,000 clones, about four fifths seen once; the top ten hold roughly a tenth. On this clone: Its antigen is unidentified.

This CDR3 is built from 16 residues. The ends lost 4 bases at V and 7 bases at J; junction bases unmatched: 11. CDR1 and CDR2 from the germline V gene are SGHTA and FQGNSA. Findings and caveats of the study: Cytomegalovirus association was assigned to about 150 TCR beta chains. It was confirmed in vitro that a few of the CMV-associated chains were specific for CMV antigens. For most TCR sequences rarity was the rule, although some public TCRs occurred in many donors.

This clonotype was obtained from a man aged 25-45 years in good health and CMV-seropositive. The chain joins TRBV7-2 to TRBJ2-5; 11 bases align to TRBD2. Sequenced: PBMCs. The CDR3 here is CASSSLAGGPSGTQYF. CDR3 DNA: TGTGCCAGCAGCTCATTAGCGGGGGGGCCGTCTGGGACCCAGTACTTC.